This T cell receptor beta chain came from a study of blood T cell repertoires in COVID-19. At the level of the study: Material from acute and convalescent COVID-19 was sourced from the United States, Italy and Spain. Sources were T cells, B-cell-depleted T cells, or PBMCs; the material itself was cDNA or gDNA.

Sequencing was performed with immunoSEQ multiplex PCR; in TCRdb, only in-frame clones are kept and a portion is missing. The repertoire consists of roughly 250,000 clones, with about nine tenths occurring once and the leading ten covering 1.5% to 2%. J lost 8 bases, V lost 3 bases, and 12 bases had no gene match. There are 17 residues in the CDR3. Germline lookup yields CDR1 LGHDT and CDR2 YNNKEL (reference sequence). Cohorts were based on clinical histories the participants reported. All recovered Cohort 3 donors got two negative PCRs, got clearance, or saw symptom resolution. The TCR was taken from a woman aged 18-29 years who had recovered from COVID-19. The J gene is TRBJ2-2, the V gene TRBV3-1 (or the pseudogene TRBV3-2); 10 bases agree with TRBD2. Sequencing used PBMCs or T cells enriched from blood (not recorded which). This CDR3 is CASSHVASGSISGELFF. CDR3 DNA sequence: TGTGCCAGCAGCCACGTGGCTAGCGGGAGTATATCGGGGGAGCTGTTTTTT.